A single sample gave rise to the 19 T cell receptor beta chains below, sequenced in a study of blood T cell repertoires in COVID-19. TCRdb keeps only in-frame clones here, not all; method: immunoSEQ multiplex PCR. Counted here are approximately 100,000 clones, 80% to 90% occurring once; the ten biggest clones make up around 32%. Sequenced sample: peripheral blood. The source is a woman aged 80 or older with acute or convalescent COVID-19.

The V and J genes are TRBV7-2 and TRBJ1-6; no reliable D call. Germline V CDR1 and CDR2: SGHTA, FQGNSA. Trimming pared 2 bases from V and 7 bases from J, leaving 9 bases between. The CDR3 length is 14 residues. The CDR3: CASSLSRGNSPLHF. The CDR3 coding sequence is TGTGCCAGCAGCTTAAGCCGGGGAAATTCACCCCTCCACTTT.

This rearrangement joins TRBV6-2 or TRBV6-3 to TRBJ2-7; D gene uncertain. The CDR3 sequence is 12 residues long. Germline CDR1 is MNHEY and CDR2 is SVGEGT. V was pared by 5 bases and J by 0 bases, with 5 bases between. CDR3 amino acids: CASSLASYEQYF. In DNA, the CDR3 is TGTGCCAGCAGTCTGGCCTCCTACGAGCAGTACTTC.

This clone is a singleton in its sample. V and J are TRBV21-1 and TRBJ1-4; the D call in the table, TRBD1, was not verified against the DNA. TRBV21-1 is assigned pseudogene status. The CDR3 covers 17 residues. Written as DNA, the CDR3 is TGTGCCAGCACCCCCGGACAGGGTCTAAGGGCTAATGAAAAACTGTTTTTT. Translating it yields CASTPGQGLRANEKLFF.

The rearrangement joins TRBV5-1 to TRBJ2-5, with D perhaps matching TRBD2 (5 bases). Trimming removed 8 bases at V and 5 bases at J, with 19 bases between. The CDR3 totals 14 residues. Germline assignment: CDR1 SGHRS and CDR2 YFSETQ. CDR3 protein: CASYKGQTGETQYF. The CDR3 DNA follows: TGCGCCAGTTATAAGGGTCAAACGGGGGAGACCCAGTACTTC.

CDR3 residues: CASSKVTEINYGYTF. DNA of the CDR3: TGTGCCAGCAGCAAAGTGACAGAGATCAACTATGGCTACACCTTC. The chain couples TRBV7-9 to TRBJ1-2, with TRBD1 as a possible D gene (5 bases). The CDR3 length is 15 residues. From germline, CDR1 is SEHNR and CDR2 FQNEAQ (reference sequence). V was pared by 5 bases and J by 2 bases, with 15 bases between. The complete variable domain, with remaining parts taken from reference TRBV7-9 and TRBJ1-2, reads DTGVSQNPRHKITKRGQNVTFRCDPISEHNRLYWYRQTLGQGPEFLTYFQNEAQLEKSRLLSDRFSAERPKGSFSTLEIQRTEQGDSAMYLCASSKVTEINYGYTFGSGTRLTVV.

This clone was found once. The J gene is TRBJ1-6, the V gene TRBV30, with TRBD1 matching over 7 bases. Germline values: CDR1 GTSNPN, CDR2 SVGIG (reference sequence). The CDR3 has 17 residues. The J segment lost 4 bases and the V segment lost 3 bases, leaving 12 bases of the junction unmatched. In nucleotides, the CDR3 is TGTGCCTGGAGATTAACAGGGGCCACACATTATAATTCACCCCTCCACTTT. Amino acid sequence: CAWRLTGATHYNSPLHF.

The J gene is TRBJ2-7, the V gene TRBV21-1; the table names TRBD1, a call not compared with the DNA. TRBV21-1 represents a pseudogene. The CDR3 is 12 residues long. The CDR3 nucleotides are TGTGCCAGCAGCAAGGCACCCTACGAGCAGTACTTC. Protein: CASSKAPYEQYF.

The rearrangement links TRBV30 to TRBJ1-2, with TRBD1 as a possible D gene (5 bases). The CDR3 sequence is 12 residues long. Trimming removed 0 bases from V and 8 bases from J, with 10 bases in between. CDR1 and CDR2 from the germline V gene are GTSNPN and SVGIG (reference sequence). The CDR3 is CAWSVYRSGYTF. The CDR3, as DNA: TGTGCCTGGAGTGTATACAGGAGCGGCTACACCTTC.

DNA of the CDR3: TGTGCCAGCAGACCAAGGGACAGGGCGAACACCGGGGAGCTGTTTTTT. Protein sequence: CASRPRDRANTGELFF. The chain is built from TRBV7-8 and TRBJ2-2; TRBD1 matches at 9 bases. CDR1 is SGHVS, CDR2 FQNEAQ, per germline. The ends lost 6 bases at V and 0 bases at J; junction bases unmatched: 5. The CDR3 contains 16 residues.

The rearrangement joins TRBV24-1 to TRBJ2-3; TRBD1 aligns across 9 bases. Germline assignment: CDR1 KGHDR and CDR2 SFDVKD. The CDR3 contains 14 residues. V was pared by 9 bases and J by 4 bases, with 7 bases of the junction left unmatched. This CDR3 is CATGGQGRSDTQYF. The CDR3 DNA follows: TGTGCCACCGGCGGACAGGGGAGGTCAGATACGCAGTATTTT.

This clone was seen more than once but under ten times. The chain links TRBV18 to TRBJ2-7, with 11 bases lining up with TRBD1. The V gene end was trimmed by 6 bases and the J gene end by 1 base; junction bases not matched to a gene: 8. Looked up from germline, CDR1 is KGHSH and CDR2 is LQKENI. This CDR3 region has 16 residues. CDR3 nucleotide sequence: TGTGCCAGCTCCTTATTGGGACAGGGGGTTTCCTACGAGCAGTACTTC. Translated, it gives CASSLLGQGVSYEQYF.

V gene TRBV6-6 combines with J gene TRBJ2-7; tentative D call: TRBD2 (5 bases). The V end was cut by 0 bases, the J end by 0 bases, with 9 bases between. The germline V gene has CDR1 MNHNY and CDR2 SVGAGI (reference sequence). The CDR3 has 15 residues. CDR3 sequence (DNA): TGTGCCAGCAGTTACTCGACTACAGACTCCTACGAGCAGTACTTC. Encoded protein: CASSYSTTDSYEQYF.

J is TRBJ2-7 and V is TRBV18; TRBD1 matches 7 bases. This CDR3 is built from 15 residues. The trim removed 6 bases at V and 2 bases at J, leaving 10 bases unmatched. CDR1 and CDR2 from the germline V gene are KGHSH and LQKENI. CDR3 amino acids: CASSQQGRPAYEQYF. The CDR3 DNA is TGTGCCAGCTCCCAACAGGGGCGACCGGCCTACGAGCAGTACTTC.

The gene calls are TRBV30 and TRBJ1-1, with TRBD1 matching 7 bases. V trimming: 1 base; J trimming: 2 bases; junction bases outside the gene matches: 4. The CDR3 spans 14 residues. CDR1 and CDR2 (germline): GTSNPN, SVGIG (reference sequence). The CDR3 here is CAWSGRDSNTEAFF. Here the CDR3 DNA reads TGTGCCTGGAGTGGACGGGACAGTAACACTGAAGCTTTCTTT. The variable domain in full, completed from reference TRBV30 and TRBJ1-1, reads SQTIHQWPATLVQPVGSPLSLECTVEGTSNPNLYWYRQAAGRGLQLLFYSVGIGQISSEVPQNLSASRPQDRQFILSSKKLLLSDSGFYLCAWSGRDSNTEAFFGQGTRLTVV.

CDR3 in amino acids: CASSYTGQYEQYF. The CDR3 bases are TGTGCCAGCAGTTACACCGGACAGTACGAGCAGTACTTC. V gene TRBV6-2 or TRBV6-3 combines with J gene TRBJ2-7; possibly TRBD1 for D (6 bases). Trimming left V 2 bases short and J 4 bases short, with 9 bases between. The CDR3 consists of 13 residues. Germline values: CDR1 MNHEY, CDR2 SVGEGT.

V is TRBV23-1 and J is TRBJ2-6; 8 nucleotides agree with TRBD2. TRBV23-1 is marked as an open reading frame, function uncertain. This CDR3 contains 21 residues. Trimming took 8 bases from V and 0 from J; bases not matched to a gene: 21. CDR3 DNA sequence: TGCGCCAGCTTCAATACGGAGTCCGGGGGGGTGAAACACTCTGGGGCCAACGTCCTGACTTTC. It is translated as CASFNTESGGVKHSGANVLTF.

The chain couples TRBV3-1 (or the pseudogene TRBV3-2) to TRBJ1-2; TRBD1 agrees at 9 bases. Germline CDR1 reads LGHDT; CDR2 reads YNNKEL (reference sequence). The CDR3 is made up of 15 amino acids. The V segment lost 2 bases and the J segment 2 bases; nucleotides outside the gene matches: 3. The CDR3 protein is CASSQPGQGNYGYTF. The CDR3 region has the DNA TGTGCCAGCAGCCAACCGGGACAGGGAAACTATGGCTACACCTTC.

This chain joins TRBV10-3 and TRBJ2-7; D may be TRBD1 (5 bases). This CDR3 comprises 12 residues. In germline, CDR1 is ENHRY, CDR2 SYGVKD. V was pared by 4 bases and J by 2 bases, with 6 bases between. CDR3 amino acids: CAISGQPYEQYF. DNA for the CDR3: TGTGCCATCAGTGGACAGCCCTACGAGCAGTACTTC.

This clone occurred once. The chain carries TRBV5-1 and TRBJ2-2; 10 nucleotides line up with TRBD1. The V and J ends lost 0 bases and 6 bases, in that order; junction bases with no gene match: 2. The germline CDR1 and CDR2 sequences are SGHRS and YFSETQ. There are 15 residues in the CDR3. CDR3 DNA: TGCGCCAGCAGCTTGGGACAGGGGGCTTCCGGGGAGCTGTTTTTT. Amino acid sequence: CASSLGQGASGELFF.